This T cell receptor (beta chain) derives from a study of OX40 agonist ivuxolimab in advanced cancers. Background on the study: Clinicians treated patients with ivuxolimab, an agonistic anti-OX40 (CD134) antibody.

The V and J ends lost 0 bases and 3 bases respectively, with 6 bases between them. Germline loops: CDR1 MGHRA, CDR2 YSYEKL. The CDR3 loop spans 13 amino acids. Profiled with immunoSEQ multiplex PCR; TCRdb holds only in-frame clones, not every one. The sample lists approximately 79,000 clones, about 92% occurring once. Autoimmune disease history or systemic immunosuppression led to patients being barred. The study's findings and limits: Clonal expansion from baseline to week 6 occurred in both CD4+ and CD8+ T cells.

As to this clone: What it binds is unknown.

Sequences were derived from CD4+ or CD8+ T cells sorted from blood, sampled in a trial of the OX40 agonist ivuxolimab. The chain has TRBV4-1 and TRBJ2-7; D is uncertain. This clonotype was sampled from an adult with an advanced solid tumor such as melanoma, head and neck, liver or kidney cancer. CDR3 sequence (DNA): TGCGCCAGCAGCCAAGACGGCAGCTACGAGCAGTACTTC. Translation gives CASSQDGSYEQYF.